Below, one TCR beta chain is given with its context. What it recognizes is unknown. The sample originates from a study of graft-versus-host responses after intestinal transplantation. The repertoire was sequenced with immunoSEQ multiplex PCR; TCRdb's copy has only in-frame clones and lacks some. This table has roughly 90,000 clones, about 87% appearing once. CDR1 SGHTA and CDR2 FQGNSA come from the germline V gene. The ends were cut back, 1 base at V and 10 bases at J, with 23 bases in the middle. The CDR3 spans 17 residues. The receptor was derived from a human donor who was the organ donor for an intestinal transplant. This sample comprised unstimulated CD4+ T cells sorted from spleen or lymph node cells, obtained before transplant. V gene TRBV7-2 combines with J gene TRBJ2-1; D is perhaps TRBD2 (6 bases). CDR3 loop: CASSLDLWAGRVGEQFF. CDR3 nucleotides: TGTGCCAGCAGCTTAGATTTATGGGCCGGGAGAGTGGGAGAGCAGTTCTTC.